This T cell receptor (beta chain) was recorded in a study of shared clonotypes between healthy human individuals. Across the study: The plates for each donor numbered three CD4 naive, three CD4 memory, two CD8 naive and one CD8 memory.

Deletions cut 2 bases from V and 0 bases from J, with 11 bases between. Germline CDR1 and CDR2: MDHEN and SYDVKM. The CDR3 covers 15 residues. The naive CD8 population came from CD45RO-negative cells selected for CCR7, without terminally differentiated effector memory CD45RA+ cells. At the deep level, the assay was run. Sorted-subset replicate PCR reactions were performed with approximately 200 ng DNA, corresponding to about 32,000 T cell genomes. Original methodology: Filtering differed since immunoSEQ provided only junctions, with no quality scores. Assay: immunoSEQ multiplex PCR; the TCRdb copy retains only in-frame clones and omits some. The V and J calls and clone size are taken from that table; D and trimming were inferred from the DNA. The table records about 2,200,000 clones, about 93% of them present only once.

Sequences were obtained from naive CD8+ T cells from PBMCs. The gene calls are TRBV28 and TRBJ2-7, with D possibly being TRBD2 (6 bases). The TCR originated in a man between 18 and 29 years old in good health. Some clones in this sample may be carry-over from other donors' samples. The CDR3 bases are TGTGCCAGCAGTTTAACGGCGGGAAGCTCCTACGAGCAGTACTTC. It is translated as CASSLTAGSSYEQYF.